The clone carrying this TCR beta chain was counted a few times. Its antigen is not identified. TCRdb ran MiXCR on the 5' RACE reads and lists one entry per CDR3 protein. In the table there are hundreds of thousands of distinct CDR3 sequences, approximately 14% of which are singletons. The data derive from a study of T-cell memory formation after mild COVID-19. Study in general: Each donor largely had its own TCR clusters.

Whole-study results and caveats: CD8+ contracting clones occupied EMRA, while CD4+ ones occupied mainly CM and EM.

From germline, CDR1 is SGHNT and CDR2 YYREEE (reference sequence). V shed 4 bases and J shed 5 bases, with 20 bases lying between them. The CDR3 runs to 16 residues. The sample was PBMCs or a T cell subset sorted from them (not recorded which). The chain has TRBV5-4 and TRBJ2-3; tentative D call: TRBD2 (7 bases). The source is a young man who had mild COVID-19 (a few samples of this study predate the infection). Cell type and time point are not known. The CDR3 sequence: CASSRNRGGQGDTQYF. CDR3 nucleotides: TGTGCCAGCAGCCGGAATAGGGGGGGCCAGGGAGATACGCAGTATTTT.